The text below deals with one T cell receptor (beta chain). This sample is part of a study of T cell clonotyping in hematopoietic cell transplantation. Trimming at V came to 2 bases and at J to 3 bases, leaving 5 bases not matched to a gene. Per germline, CDR1 GTSNPN and CDR2 SVGIG (reference sequence). This CDR3 spans 14 amino acids. Repertoires were generated with immunoSEQ multiplex PCR, while TCRdb's copy carries only in-frame clones and drops some. The sample records about 28,000 clones, more than 65% being singletons. Time point described: recipient sample about 28 days before transplant, after cytoreduction.

Sequencing was performed on peripheral blood mononuclear cells, taken before stem cell transplant. This chain uses TRBV30 with TRBJ1-2; 8 bases are a match to TRBD1. The sequence was obtained from a man aged 40-49 years with acute myeloid leukemia. Some clones in this sample may be carry-over from other donors' samples. CDR3 coding DNA: TGTGCCTGGAGTACAGGGGGTGGGCACTATGGCTACACCTTC. Translated: CAWSTGGGHYGYTF.